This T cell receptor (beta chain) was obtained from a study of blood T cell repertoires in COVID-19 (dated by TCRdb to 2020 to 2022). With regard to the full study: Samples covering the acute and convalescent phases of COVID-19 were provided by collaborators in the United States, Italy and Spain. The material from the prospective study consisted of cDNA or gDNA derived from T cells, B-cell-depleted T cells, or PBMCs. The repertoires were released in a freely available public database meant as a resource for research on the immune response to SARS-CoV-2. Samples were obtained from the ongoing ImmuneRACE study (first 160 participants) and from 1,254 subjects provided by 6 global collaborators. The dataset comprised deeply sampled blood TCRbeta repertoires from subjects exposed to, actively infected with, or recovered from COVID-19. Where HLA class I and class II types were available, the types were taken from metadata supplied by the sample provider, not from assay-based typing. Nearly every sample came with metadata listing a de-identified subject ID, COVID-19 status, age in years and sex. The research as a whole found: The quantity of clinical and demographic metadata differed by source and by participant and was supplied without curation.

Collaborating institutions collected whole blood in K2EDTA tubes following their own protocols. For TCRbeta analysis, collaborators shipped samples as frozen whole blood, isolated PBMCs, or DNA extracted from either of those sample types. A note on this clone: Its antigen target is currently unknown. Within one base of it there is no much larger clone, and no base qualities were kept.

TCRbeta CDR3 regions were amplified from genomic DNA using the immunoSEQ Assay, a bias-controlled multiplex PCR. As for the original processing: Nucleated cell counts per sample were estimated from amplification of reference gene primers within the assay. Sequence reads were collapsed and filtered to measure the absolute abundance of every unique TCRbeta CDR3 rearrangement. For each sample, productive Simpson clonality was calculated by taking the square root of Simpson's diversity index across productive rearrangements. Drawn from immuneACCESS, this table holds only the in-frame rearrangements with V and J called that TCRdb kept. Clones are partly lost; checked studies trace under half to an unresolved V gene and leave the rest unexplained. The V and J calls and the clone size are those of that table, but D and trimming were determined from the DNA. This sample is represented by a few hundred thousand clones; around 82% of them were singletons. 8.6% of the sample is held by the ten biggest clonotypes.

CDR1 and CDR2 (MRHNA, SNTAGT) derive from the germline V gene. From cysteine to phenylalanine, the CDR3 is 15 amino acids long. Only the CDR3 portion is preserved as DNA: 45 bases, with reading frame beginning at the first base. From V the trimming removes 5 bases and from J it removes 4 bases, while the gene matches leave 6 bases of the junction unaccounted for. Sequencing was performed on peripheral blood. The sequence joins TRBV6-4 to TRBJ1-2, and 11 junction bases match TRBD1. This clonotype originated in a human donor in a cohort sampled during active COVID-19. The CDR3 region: CASSNTGTGGYGYTF. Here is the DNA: TGTGCCAGCAGTAATACCGGGACAGGGGGCTATGGCTACACCTTC.